This T cell receptor beta chain originates from a study of T cell clonotyping in hematopoietic cell transplantation. The V end lost 0 bases, the J end lost 4 bases, and 11 bases lay between the germline ends. This CDR3 has 15 amino acids. In germline, CDR1 is SGDLS, CDR2 YYNGEE. TCRdb's copy holds only in-frame clones and misses some; the assay was immunoSEQ multiplex PCR. The sample shows about 36,000 clones, 85% to 95% of them seen only once. Time point given: recipient sample about 28 days before transplant, after cytoreduction. Sequencing was performed on peripheral blood mononuclear cells, taken before stem cell transplant. The clonotype comes from a man aged 40-50 years with chronic myeloid leukemia. Some clones in this sample may be carry-over from other donors' samples. This chain uses TRBV9 with TRBJ2-1; no clear D gene. CDR3 sequence: CASSVGTYRYNEQFF. CDR3 sequence (DNA): TGTGCCAGCAGCGTAGGGACCTATCGGTACAATGAGCAGTTCTTC.